The sequence of this TCR beta chain was determined in a study of early T cells in non-severe SARS-CoV-2 infection (dated by TCRdb to the early 2020s). Context from the whole study: TCR sequencing used bulk RNA from unsorted whole blood, so alpha and beta chains could not be paired.

Library generation was performed with 5' RACE. Instrument used: NextSeq 500. The TCR library protocol attached unique molecular identifiers to individual cDNA molecules to correct for sequencing error and PCR bias. Sequencing covered both TCR alpha and beta chains, and within each sample the abundances of alpha and beta sequences were tightly co-correlated. Under the source paper's analysis protocol: Decombinator V4 was used to perform V gene, J gene and CDR3 annotation of TCR sequences. Expanded TCRs were defined as changing significantly between any two time points under a Poisson model with p below 0.0001. TCR abundances were normalised to the total number of TCRs sequenced in each sample and reported as counts per million. TRAV1-2 paired with TRAJ12, TRAJ20 or TRAJ33 defined MAIT TCRs, while TRAV10 paired with TRAJ18 defined iNKT TCRs. VDJdb, accessed 1 November 2021, was searched for CMV, EBV and SARS-CoV-2 annotated TCRs, with TCRs annotated for multiple antigens excluded. Using fastp at Q25 and MiXCR, TCRdb reprocessed the public reads and kept productive beta chains. CDR3 protein duplicates are merged, each entry listing the most common genes and DNA. TCRdb's processing, not the authors' own work, is the source of the V and J calls. For this sample the table gives about 60,000 distinct CDR3 sequences, of which 5.5% to 6.5% were detected only once. The top ten constitute about 7% of the sample.

The study was a case-control design nested within a healthcare worker cohort in London, UK, with weekly nasopharyngeal swab PCR tests and blood sampling. Between 23 and 31 March 2020, the week of the UK lockdown, healthcare workers were enrolled and then followed up weekly for as long as 16 weeks. Findings and caveats that apply to the study as a whole: VDJdb matching was skewed toward anti-spike CD8 responses and likely underestimated virus-specific expansions, missing private and CD4 specificities.

CDR1 SGHNT and CDR2 YYREEE are derived from the germline V gene (reference sequence). The CDR3 contains 13 residues, cysteine and phenylalanine counted. The kept DNA is CDR3 alone, 39 bases in frame from the first base. The V and J ends are trimmed by 4 bases and 5 bases, leaving 10 bases between them. This clonotype has at least ten counts. Its recognized antigen is unknown. Within one base of it there is no much larger clone, and no base qualities were kept. The source material was whole blood. This receptor was identified in an adult who was a healthcare worker with PCR-confirmed SARS-CoV-2 infection or an uninfected control (not recorded which). The sequence links TRBV5-4 to TRBJ1-5, with the D gene too uncertain to name. The nucleotide sequence reads as follows: TGTGCCAGCAGCGCGGACGGCGATCAGCCCCAGCATTTT. Its protein product is CASSADGDQPQHF.